The 32 T cell receptor beta chains below come from one sample, sequenced in a study of shared clonotypes between healthy human individuals. Produced via immunoSEQ multiplex PCR; TCRdb's table is partial and in-frame only. The sample consists of millions of clones, around nine tenths of them appearing once. The sample consisted of naive CD4+ T cells sorted from blood. Subset here: CD45RA+ positively selected. These receptor sequences come from a man aged 18-30 years in good health.

On this clone: Other DNA sequences from this sample encode an identical CDR3 as well. The rearrangement uses TRBV7-2 and TRBJ1-2; D is undetermined. The length of the CDR3 is 13 residues. Trimming took 1 base from V and 2 from J, leaving 5 bases between them. Germline-derived CDR1 and CDR2 are SGHTA and FQGNSA. The CDR3 sequence is CASSLERNYGYTF. CDR3 nucleotides: TGTGCCAGCAGCTTAGAGAGAAACTATGGCTACACCTTC.

The chain joins TRBV5-1 to TRBJ2-7; no firm D call. V was shortened by 5 bases and J by 6 bases, with 15 bases between the two germline ends. The germline V gene encodes CDR1 SGHRS and CDR2 YFSETQ. This CDR3 has 13 residues. For the CDR3, the DNA is TGCGCCAGCAGTCGTCAGCCCGGGTCCGAGCAGTACTTC. As protein: CASSRQPGSEQYF.

The V and J genes are TRBV30 and TRBJ2-6; 7 nucleotides match TRBD1. The CDR3 loop spans 16 amino acids. The V gene's germline CDR1 is GTSNPN and CDR2 SVGIG (reference sequence). V was clipped by 8 bases and J by 0 bases; unmatched bases: 10. The CDR3 region is CAKTGGQPSGANVLTF. CDR3 nucleotides: TGTGCCAAGACTGGGGGACAGCCCTCTGGGGCCAACGTCCTGACTTTC. The full variable domain, its missing parts supplied by reference TRBV30 and TRBJ2-6, is SQTIHQWPATLVQPVGSPLSLECTVEGTSNPNLYWYRQAAGRGLQLLFYSVGIGQISSEVPQNLSASRPQDRQFILSSKKLLLSDSGFYLCAKTGGQPSGANVLTFGAGSRLTVL.

The chain's CDR3 is CASSPTGRGWTNEKLFF. The CDR3, as DNA: TGTGCCAGCAGCCCAACGGGCAGGGGGTGGACTAATGAAAAACTGTTTTTT. The V and J genes are TRBV11-2 and TRBJ1-4, with 7 bases identical to TRBD1. The germline gives CDR1 SGHAT, CDR2 FQNNGV. The ends lost 5 bases at V and 2 bases at J; junction bases unmatched: 11. The CDR3 runs 17 residues.

In this sample, this clone turned up once. This chain links TRBV28 with TRBJ2-6, with D hard to call. The V end lost 4 bases, the J end lost 0 bases, and 13 bases lay between the germline ends. CDR1 is MDHEN and CDR2 is SYDVKM in the germline V gene. The CDR3 covers 17 residues. The CDR3, as DNA: TGTGCCAGCAGTTCGGTCCCCCCGAGCTCTGGGGCCAACGTCCTGACTTTC. It yields the protein CASSSVPPSSGANVLTF.

This clone was seen just once. The gene calls are TRBV18 and TRBJ1-2, with 8 bases aligning to TRBD1. Per the germline V gene, CDR1 is KGHSH and CDR2 is LQKENI. Losses at the gene ends were 2 bases for V and 6 bases for J; bases not matched to a gene: 11. The CDR3 has 16 residues. CDR3 bases: TGTGCCAGCTCACCAAGGCAGGACAGGGATACTGATGGCTACACCTTC. It is translated as CASSPRQDRDTDGYTF.

The chain is built from TRBV12-5 and TRBJ2-3; 8 bases align to TRBD1. Germline CDR1 and CDR2: LGHNT and FRNRAP. The CDR3 contains 16 residues. Trimming at V came to 5 bases and at J to 5 bases, leaving 12 bases not matched to a gene. The CDR3 bases are TGTGCTAGTGGTATAAGGACAGGGCCAAGGAAAGATACGCAGTATTTT. Translated, it gives CASGIRTGPRKDTQYF.

The chain has TRBV6-5 and TRBJ1-6; D is unclear. This CDR3 spans 13 amino acids. Germline CDR1 and CDR2: MNHEY and SVGAGI. Trimming removed 11 bases at V and 6 bases at J, with 14 bases between. The CDR3 sequence is CAAGPGFNSPLHF. In DNA form, the CDR3 reads TGTGCCGCCGGACCTGGGTTTAATTCACCCCTCCACTTT.

V is TRBV11-3 and J is TRBJ1-5, with a weak D call TRBD1 (5 bases). This CDR3 is built from 17 residues. V shed 5 bases and J shed 3 bases, with 20 bases lying between them. CDR1 SGHNT and CDR2 YENEEA come from the germline V gene. The CDR3 DNA sequence: TGTGCCAGCAGCCCCGACCCCGATACAGGCCACAATCAGCCCCAGCATTTT. Translating it yields CASSPDPDTGHNQPQHF. The complete variable domain, with remaining parts taken from reference TRBV11-3 and TRBJ1-5, reads EAGVVQSPRYKIIEKKQPVAFWCNPISGHNTLYWYLQNLGQGPELLIRYENEEAVDDSQLPKDRFSAERLKGVDSTLKIQPAELGDSAVYLCASSPDPDTGHNQPQHFGDGTRLSIL.

The genes are TRBV5-1 and TRBJ1-5; no reliable D call. The CDR3 is made up of 14 amino acids. The germline V and J ends were trimmed by 1 base and 4 bases, with 9 bases remaining between them. The germline CDR1 and CDR2 sequences are SGHRS and YFSETQ. CDR3 region: CASSLPSSNQPQHF. The CDR3 bases are TGCGCCAGCAGCTTGCCCTCCAGTAATCAGCCCCAGCATTTT.

The chain joins TRBV6-1 to TRBJ1-5; D possibly corresponds to TRBD1 (5 bases). V was clipped by 2 bases and J by 2 bases, with 13 bases between them. Per the germline V gene, CDR1 is MNHNS and CDR2 is SASEGT. CDR3 length: 16 amino acids. In DNA, the CDR3 is TGTGCCAGCAGTGAAACGGACCGAGGGGGCAATCAGCCCCAGCATTTT. Its protein is CASSETDRGGNQPQHF.

The J gene is TRBJ1-4, the V gene TRBV14, with D perhaps matching TRBD1 (6 bases). In germline, CDR1 is SGHDN, CDR2 FVKESK. The germline V and J ends were trimmed by 0 bases and 8 bases, with 13 bases remaining between them. This CDR3 has 15 residues. CDR3 residues: CASSQDPDSWEKLFF. The DNA for the CDR3 is TGTGCCAGCAGCCAAGACCCGGACAGTTGGGAAAAACTGTTTTTT.

With regard to this clone: The sample has other DNA sequences that encode this CDR3 too. The CDR3 spells CASSLAMVRNNQPQHF. The CDR3 nucleotides are TGTGCCAGCAGTTTAGCTATGGTCAGAAATAATCAGCCCCAGCATTTT. The V call is TRBV28, the J call TRBJ1-5; no clear D gene. CDR3 size: 16 residues. Trimming stripped 2 bases from V and 4 bases from J, with 15 bases between. CDR1 MDHEN and CDR2 SYDVKM come from the germline V gene.

This clone came up a few times. The gene calls are TRBV5-4 and TRBJ1-3, with D possibly matching TRBD1 (5 bases). Germline CDR1 SGHNT, CDR2 YYREEE (reference sequence). V lost 0 bases and J 4 bases, leaving 11 bases between the germline ends. This CDR3 is 15 amino acids long. In nucleotides, the CDR3 is TGTGCCAGCAGCTTGGACAGGAATAGAGGAAACACCATATATTTT. This translates into CASSLDRNRGNTIYF.

This sequence joins TRBV27 and TRBJ1-4, with 7 bases aligning to TRBD1. The CDR3 covers 15 residues. V lost 5 bases to trimming and J lost 5 bases; unmatched junction nucleotides: 8. Germline V gene lookup returns CDR1 MNHEY and CDR2 SMNVEV (reference sequence). Written as DNA, the CDR3 is TGTGCCAGCAGTCCCTGGCAGGGGGGAAATGAAAAACTGTTTTTT. Translation gives CASSPWQGGNEKLFF. Using reference TRBV27 and TRBJ1-4 for the parts outside the CDR3, the full variable domain is EAQVTQNPRYLITVTGKKLTVTCSQNMNHEYMSWYRQDPGLGLRQIYYSMNVEVTDKGDVPEGYKVSRKEKRNFPLILESPSPNQTSLYFCASSPWQGGNEKLFFGSGTQLSVL.

The chain carries TRBV6-4 and TRBJ2-5; D is perhaps TRBD2 (5 bases). This CDR3 spans 17 amino acids. V was pared by 7 bases and J by 1 base, with 22 bases between. Germline values: CDR1 MRHNA, CDR2 SNTAGT. Here the CDR3 DNA reads TGTGCCAGCACCTACGATACTTATGAGGGCCTCCAAGAGACCCAGTACTTC. Translating it yields CASTYDTYEGLQETQYF.

The V and J genes are TRBV11-1 and TRBJ2-7; possibly TRBD2 for D (5 bases). Germline CDR1 SGHAT, CDR2 FQDESV (reference sequence). This CDR3 is 15 amino acids long. Trimming left V 2 bases short and J 7 bases short, with 18 bases between. CDR3 sequence reads: CASSLSMWTHGEQYF. The CDR3 nucleotides read TGTGCCAGCAGCTTATCTATGTGGACTCACGGGGAGCAGTACTTC. Combining the CDR3 with reference TRBV11-1 and TRBJ2-7 gives the whole variable domain EAEVAQSPRYKITEKSQAVAFWCDPISGHATLYWYRQILGQGPELLVQFQDESVVDDSQLPKDRFSAERLKGVDSTLKIQPAELGDSAMYLCASSLSMWTHGEQYFGPGTRLTVT.

J is TRBJ1-5 and V is TRBV6-1; tentative D call: TRBD1 (5 bases). The CDR3 has 14 amino acids. Trimming took off 2 bases at V and 6 bases at J, with 11 bases between the two ends. CDR1 is MNHNS and CDR2 is SASEGT in the germline V gene. The CDR3 DNA follows: TGTGCCAGCAGTGAAATTGACAGAAGTCAGCCCCAGCATTTT. Its protein product is CASSEIDRSQPQHF.

The rearrangement links TRBV30 to TRBJ2-1; 7 bases match TRBD2. J lost 1 base, V lost 2 bases, and 11 bases had no gene match. This CDR3 is built from 17 residues. Per germline, CDR1 GTSNPN and CDR2 SVGIG (reference sequence). CDR3 in DNA: TGTGCCTGGAGTAGTAATTTATACGGGAGGTCCTACAATGAGCAGTTCTTC. It encodes CAWSSNLYGRSYNEQFF. Supplemented by reference TRBV30 and TRBJ2-1, the full variable domain reads SQTIHQWPATLVQPVGSPLSLECTVEGTSNPNLYWYRQAAGRGLQLLFYSVGIGQISSEVPQNLSASRPQDRQFILSSKKLLLSDSGFYLCAWSSNLYGRSYNEQFFGPGTRLTVL.

In regard to this clone: The sample holds other DNA sequences that translate to the same CDR3. This rearrangement joins TRBV28 to TRBJ2-7; no reliable D call. Trimming took off 5 bases at V and 0 bases at J, with 11 bases between the two ends. The CDR3 loop spans 14 amino acids. The germline V gene encodes CDR1 MDHEN and CDR2 SYDVKM. Here the CDR3 DNA reads TGTGCCAGCAGTCCCCCGGGCCACTCCTACGAGCAGTACTTC. It encodes CASSPPGHSYEQYF.

J is TRBJ2-3 and V is TRBV6-6; 10 bases map to TRBD2. CDR3 length: 15 residues. The germline gives CDR1 MNHNY, CDR2 SVGAGI (reference sequence). Germline trimming cut 4 bases from V and 6 bases from J; bases unmatched to any gene: 7. CDR3 residues: CASSSSGGSGDTQYF. The CDR3 nucleotides are TGTGCCAGCAGTTCTAGCGGGGGCAGCGGGGATACGCAGTATTTT.

Written as DNA, the CDR3 is TGTGCCAGCAGCGCCTGGACAGAGCAAGAGACCCAGTACTTC. This translates into CASSAWTEQETQYF. The V gene is TRBV2, the J gene TRBJ2-5; D is possibly TRBD1 (6 bases). Germline CDR1 and CDR2: SNHLY and FYNNEI. V lost 6 bases and J lost 2, with 13 bases in between. The CDR3 loop spans 14 amino acids. Together with reference TRBV2 and TRBJ2-5, the CDR3 gives the full variable domain: EPEVTQTPSHQVTQMGQEVILRCVPISNHLYFYWYRQILGQKVEFLVSFYNNEISEKSEIFDDQFSVERPDGSNFTLKIRSTKLEDSAMYFCASSAWTEQETQYFGPGTRLLVL.

This CDR3 is CSVTGTSGLTDTQYF. CDR3 sequence (DNA): TGCAGCGTTACCGGGACTAGCGGCCTCACAGATACGCAGTATTTT. This chain connects TRBV29-1 to TRBJ2-3; TRBD2 aligns across 11 bases. The CDR3 extends over 15 amino acids. V dropped 5 bases and J dropped 2; count of bases not matched to a gene: 6. Germline V gene data show CDR1 as SQVTM and CDR2 as ANQGSEA.

The rearrangement links TRBV25-1 to TRBJ2-1; D not resolved. This CDR3 comprises 14 residues. Germline values: CDR1 MGHDK, CDR2 SYGVNS. V dropped 6 bases and J dropped 1 base, with 10 bases sitting between them. This CDR3 is CASRPSGSYNEQFF. Written as DNA, the CDR3 is TGTGCCAGCAGGCCTAGTGGGTCCTACAATGAGCAGTTCTTC.

The chain carries TRBV27 and TRBJ2-7, with TRBD1 matching 10 bases. Trimming at V came to 6 bases and at J to 7 bases, leaving 9 bases not matched to a gene. CDR3 length: 14 residues. The germline gives CDR1 MNHEY, CDR2 SMNVEV (reference sequence). CDR3 in amino acids: CASRVGTGEWEQYF. In DNA form, the CDR3 reads TGTGCCAGCAGAGTCGGGACAGGGGAGTGGGAGCAGTACTTC.

This clone occurred a few times. This rearrangement joins TRBV2 to TRBJ1-5; D perhaps matches TRBD1 (5 bases). Germline V gives CDR1 SNHLY, CDR2 FYNNEI. The CDR3 length is 13 residues. Trimming took 4 bases from V and 9 from J, leaving 13 bases between them. This CDR3 is CASSAQGIWPQHF. The DNA of the CDR3 is TGTGCCAGCAGTGCGCAGGGTATTTGGCCCCAGCATTTT.

In regard to this clone: The sample contains more than one DNA sequence encoding this CDR3. V gene TRBV25-1 combines with J gene TRBJ1-2, with a tentative D call TRBD1 (5 bases). This CDR3 region has 13 residues. Germline V lookup: CDR1 MGHDK, CDR2 SYGVNS. Trimming left V 2 bases short and J 4 bases short, with 8 bases between. DNA for the CDR3: TGTGCCAGCAGTGAACAGGGAACCTATGGCTACACCTTC. Its protein is CASSEQGTYGYTF.

This chain connects TRBV10-3 to TRBJ2-7, with 9 bases identical to TRBD2. This CDR3 has 16 amino acids. CDR1 and CDR2 (germline): ENHRY, SYGVKD. J was trimmed by 4 bases and V by 6 bases; bases with no gene match: 13. CDR3 nucleotides: TGTGCCATCAGGGATGATGGGGCGGGAGGGTCGTACGAGCAGTACTTC. This codes for CAIRDDGAGGSYEQYF.

In DNA form, the CDR3 reads TGTGCCAGCAGCCCGACCTCCCTACTAGCGGGAGGCTACAATGAGCAGTTCTTC. It codes for CASSPTSLLAGGYNEQFF. The V and J genes are TRBV7-2 and TRBJ2-1; 12 positions match TRBD2. In germline, CDR1 is SGHTA, CDR2 FQGNSA. The CDR3 is 18 residues long. After removal of 5 bases from V and 3 bases from J, the junction contained 11 bases not matched to a gene.

The chain has TRBV7-8 and TRBJ1-5; no clear D. V lost 0 bases and J 6 bases, leaving 12 bases between the germline ends. The CDR3 spans 15 residues. CDR1 is SGHVS and CDR2 is FQNEAQ in the germline V gene. Here the CDR3 DNA reads TGTGCCAGCAGCTTAGCGCCCGGGCGCGCTCAGCCCCAGCATTTT. This sequence encodes CASSLAPGRAQPQHF.

The chain has TRBV5-1 and TRBJ1-1, with TRBD1 matching 7 bases. Germline values: CDR1 SGHRS, CDR2 YFSETQ. The CDR3 has 14 amino acids. The junction had 7 bases not matched to a gene; V was cut back by 4 bases and J by 4 bases. The CDR3 DNA reads TGCGCCAGCAGCGCCGCGACAGGGTTCACTGAAGCTTTCTTT. This gives the protein CASSAATGFTEAFF.

J is TRBJ2-1 and V is TRBV25-1, with D possibly being TRBD1 (5 bases). CDR1 is MGHDK, CDR2 SYGVNS, per germline. Trimming left V 1 base short and J 5 bases short, with 15 bases between. The CDR3 consists of 16 residues. CDR3 loop: CASSEFVKDTHNEQFF. The DNA for the CDR3 is TGTGCCAGCAGTGAATTCGTGAAGGACACACACAATGAGCAGTTCTTC.